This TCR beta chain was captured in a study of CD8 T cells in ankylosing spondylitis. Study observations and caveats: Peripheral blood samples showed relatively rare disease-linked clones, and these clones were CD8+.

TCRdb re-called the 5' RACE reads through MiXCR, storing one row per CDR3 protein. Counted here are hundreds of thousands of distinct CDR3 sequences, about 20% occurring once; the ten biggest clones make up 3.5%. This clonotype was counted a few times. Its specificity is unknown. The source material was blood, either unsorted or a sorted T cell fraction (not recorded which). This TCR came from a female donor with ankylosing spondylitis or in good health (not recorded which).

The CDR3 bases are TGTGCCATCAGTGAGGGCAGGGCGGGAGAGACCCAGTACTTC. Amino acids: CAISEGRAGETQYF. The genes are TRBV10-3 and TRBJ2-5, with D perhaps TRBD1 or TRBD2 (5 bases each). V lost 2 bases, J lost 4 bases, and 11 bases lay in between. The CDR3 contains 14 residues. Germline CDR1 reads ENHRY; CDR2 reads SYGVKD.